This T cell receptor beta chain was profiled in a study of blood T cell repertoires in COVID-19. The CDR3 is 13 residues long. Per germline, CDR1 LNHDA and CDR2 SQIVND (reference sequence). V was pared by 10 bases and J by 5 bases, with 14 bases between. Original methodology: Amplification of reference gene primers provided the estimated nucleated cell counts. Profiled with immunoSEQ multiplex PCR; TCRdb holds only in-frame clones, not every one. V and J calls and clone size are copied from that table; D and trimming were computed from the DNA. The table shows some 170,000 clones, with 70% to 85% occurring only once.

This TCR was sampled from a man aged 50 to 59 who had recovered from COVID-19. Sequencing was carried out using PBMCs or T cells enriched from blood (not recorded which). The J gene is TRBJ1-4, the V gene TRBV19; TRBD1 might be the D (6 bases). The CDR3 loop reads CATRDRLNEKLFF. The CDR3 nucleotides read TGTGCCACCAGAGACAGGCTAAATGAAAAACTGTTTTTT. The whole variable domain, filled in from reference TRBV19 and TRBJ1-4, reads DGGITQSPKYLFRKEGQNVTLSCEQNLNHDAMYWYRQDPGQGLRLIYYSQIVNDFQKGDIAEGYSVSREKKESFPLTVTSAQKNPTAFYLCATRDRLNEKLFFGSGTQLSVL.